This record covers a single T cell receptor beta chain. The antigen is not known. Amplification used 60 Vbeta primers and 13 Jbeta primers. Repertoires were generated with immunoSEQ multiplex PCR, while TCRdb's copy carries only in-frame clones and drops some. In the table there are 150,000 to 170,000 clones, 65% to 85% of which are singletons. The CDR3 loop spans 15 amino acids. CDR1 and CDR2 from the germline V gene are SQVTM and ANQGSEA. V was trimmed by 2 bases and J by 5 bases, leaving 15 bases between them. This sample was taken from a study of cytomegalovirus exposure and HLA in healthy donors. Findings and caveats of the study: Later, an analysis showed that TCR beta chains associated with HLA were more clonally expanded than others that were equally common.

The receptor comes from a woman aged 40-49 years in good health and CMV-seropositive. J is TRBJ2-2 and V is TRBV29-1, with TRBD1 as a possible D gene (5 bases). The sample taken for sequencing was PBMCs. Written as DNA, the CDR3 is TGCAGCGTTGAACGTCCAGGGATGAGTACCGGGGAGCTGTTTTTT. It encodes CSVERPGMSTGELFF.